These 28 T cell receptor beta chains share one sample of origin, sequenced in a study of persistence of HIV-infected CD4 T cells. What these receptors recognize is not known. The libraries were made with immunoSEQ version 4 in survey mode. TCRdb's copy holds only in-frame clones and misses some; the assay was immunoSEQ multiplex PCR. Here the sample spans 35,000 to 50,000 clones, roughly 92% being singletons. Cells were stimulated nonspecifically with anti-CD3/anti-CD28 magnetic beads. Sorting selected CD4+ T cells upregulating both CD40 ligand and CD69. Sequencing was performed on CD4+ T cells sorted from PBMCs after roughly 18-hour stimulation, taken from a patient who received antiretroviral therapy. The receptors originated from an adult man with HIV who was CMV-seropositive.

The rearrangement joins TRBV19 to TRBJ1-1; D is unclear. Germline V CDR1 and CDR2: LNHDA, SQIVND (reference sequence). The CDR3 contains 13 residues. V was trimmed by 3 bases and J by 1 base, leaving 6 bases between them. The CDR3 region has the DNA TGTGCCAGTAGTATTGGGCAGAACACTGAAGCTTTCTTT. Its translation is CASSIGQNTEAFF.

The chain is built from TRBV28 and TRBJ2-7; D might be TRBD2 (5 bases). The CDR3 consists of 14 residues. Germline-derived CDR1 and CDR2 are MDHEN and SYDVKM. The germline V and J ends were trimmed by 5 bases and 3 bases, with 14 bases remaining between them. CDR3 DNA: TGTGCCAGCAGTCCCCCGGGGTCGTTCTACGAGCAGTACTTC. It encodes CASSPPGSFYEQYF.

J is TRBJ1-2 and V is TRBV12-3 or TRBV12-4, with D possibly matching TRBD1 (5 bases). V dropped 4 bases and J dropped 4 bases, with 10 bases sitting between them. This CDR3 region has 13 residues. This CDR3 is CASSSGGGYGYTF. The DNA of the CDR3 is TGTGCCAGCAGTTCGGGGGGAGGCTATGGCTACACCTTC.

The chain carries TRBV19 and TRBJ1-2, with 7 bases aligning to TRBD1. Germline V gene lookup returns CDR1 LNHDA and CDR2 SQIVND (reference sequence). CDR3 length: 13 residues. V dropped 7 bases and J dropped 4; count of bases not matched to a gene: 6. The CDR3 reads CASKGAGVYGYTF. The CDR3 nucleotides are TGTGCCAGTAAGGGGGCAGGGGTCTATGGCTACACCTTC. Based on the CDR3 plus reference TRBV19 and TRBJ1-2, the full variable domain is DGGITQSPKYLFRKEGQNVTLSCEQNLNHDAMYWYRQDPGQGLRLIYYSQIVNDFQKGDIAEGYSVSREKKESFPLTVTSAQKNPTAFYLCASKGAGVYGYTFGSGTRLTVV.

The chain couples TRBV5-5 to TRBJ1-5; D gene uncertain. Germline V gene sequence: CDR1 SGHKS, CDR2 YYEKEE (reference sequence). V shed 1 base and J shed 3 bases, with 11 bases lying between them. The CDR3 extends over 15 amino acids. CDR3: CASSLWAADNQPQHF. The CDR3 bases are TGTGCCAGCAGCTTGTGGGCAGCGGACAATCAGCCCCAGCATTTT.

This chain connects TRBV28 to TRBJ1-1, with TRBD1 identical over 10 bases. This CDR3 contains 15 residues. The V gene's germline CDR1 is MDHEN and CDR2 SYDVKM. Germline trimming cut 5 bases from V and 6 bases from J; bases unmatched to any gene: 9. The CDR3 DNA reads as TGTGCCAGCAGTCCTAGGACAGGGGGAAGGGCTGAAGCTTTCTTT. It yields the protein CASSPRTGGRAEAFF.

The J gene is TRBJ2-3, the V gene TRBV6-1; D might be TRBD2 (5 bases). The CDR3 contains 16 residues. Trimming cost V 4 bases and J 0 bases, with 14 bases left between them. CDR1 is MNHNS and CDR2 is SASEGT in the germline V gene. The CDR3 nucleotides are TGTGCCAGCAGTGCCGGGAACCCCTCTAGCACAGATACGCAGTATTTT. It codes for CASSAGNPSSTDTQYF.

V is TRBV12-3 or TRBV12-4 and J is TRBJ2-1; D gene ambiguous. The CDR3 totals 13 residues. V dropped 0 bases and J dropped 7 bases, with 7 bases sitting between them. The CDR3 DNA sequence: TGTGCCAGCAGTTTAGCTTATAGAAATGAGCAGTTCTTC. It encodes CASSLAYRNEQFF.

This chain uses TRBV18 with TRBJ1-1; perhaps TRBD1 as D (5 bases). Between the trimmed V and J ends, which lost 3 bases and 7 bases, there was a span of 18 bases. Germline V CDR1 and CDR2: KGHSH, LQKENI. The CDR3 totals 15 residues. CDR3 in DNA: TGTGCCAGCTCACCCGATCCGGGGGAGGTTGTTGAAGCTTTCTTT. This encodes CASSPDPGEVVEAFF.

The CDR3 is CASSSNRGQGAPGELFF. CDR3 bases: TGTGCCAGCAGCTCAAACCGAGGACAGGGGGCCCCCGGGGAGCTGTTTTTT. The chain uses TRBV7-3 and TRBJ2-2, with 11 nucleotides matching TRBD1. The germline gives CDR1 SGHTA, CDR2 FQGTGA. V was clipped by 4 bases and J by 6 bases; unmatched bases: 10. CDR3 length: 17 residues.

CDR3 region: CASSYSRQGASYEQYF. The CDR3 DNA sequence: TGTGCCAGCAGTTACTCGAGACAGGGGGCCTCCTACGAGCAGTACTTC. The rearrangement links TRBV6-6 to TRBJ2-7; 10 bases are shared with TRBD1. From germline, CDR1 is MNHNY and CDR2 SVGAGI (reference sequence). The CDR3 length is 16 residues. The V and J ends lost 0 bases and 0 bases, in that order; junction bases with no gene match: 2.

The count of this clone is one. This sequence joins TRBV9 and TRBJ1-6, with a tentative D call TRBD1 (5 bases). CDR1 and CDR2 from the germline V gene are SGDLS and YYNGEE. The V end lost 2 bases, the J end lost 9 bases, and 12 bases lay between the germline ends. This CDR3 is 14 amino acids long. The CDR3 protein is CASSVQGLGSPLHF. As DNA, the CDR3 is TGTGCCAGCAGCGTTCAGGGTTTGGGTTCACCCCTCCACTTT.

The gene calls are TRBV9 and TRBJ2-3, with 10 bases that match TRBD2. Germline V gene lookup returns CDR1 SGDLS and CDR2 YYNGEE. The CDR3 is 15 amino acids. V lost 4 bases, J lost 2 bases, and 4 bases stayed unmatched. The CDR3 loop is CASSLLAGFTDTQYF. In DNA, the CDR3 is TGTGCCAGCAGCTTACTAGCGGGGTTCACAGATACGCAGTATTTT.

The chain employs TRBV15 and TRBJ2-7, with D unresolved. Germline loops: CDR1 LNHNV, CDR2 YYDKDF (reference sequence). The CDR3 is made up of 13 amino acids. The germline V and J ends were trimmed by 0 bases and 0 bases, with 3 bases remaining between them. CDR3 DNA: TGTGCCACCAGCAGAGACGTCTCCTACGAGCAGTACTTC. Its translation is CATSRDVSYEQYF.

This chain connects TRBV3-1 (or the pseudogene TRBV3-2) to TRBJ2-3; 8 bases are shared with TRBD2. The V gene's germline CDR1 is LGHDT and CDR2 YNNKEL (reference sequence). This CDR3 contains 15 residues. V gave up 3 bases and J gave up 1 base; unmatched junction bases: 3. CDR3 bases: TGTGCCAGCAGCCATGGGCGGGGGGGCACAGATACGCAGTATTTT. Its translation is CASSHGRGGTDTQYF.

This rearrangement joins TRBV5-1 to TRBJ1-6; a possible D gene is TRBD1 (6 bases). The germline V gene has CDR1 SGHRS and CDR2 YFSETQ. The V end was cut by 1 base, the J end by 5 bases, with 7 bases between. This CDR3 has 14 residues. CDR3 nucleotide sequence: TGCGCCAGCAGCTTGTGGACAGATAATTCACCCCTCCACTTT. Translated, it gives CASSLWTDNSPLHF. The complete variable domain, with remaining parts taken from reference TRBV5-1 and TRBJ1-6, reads KAGVTQTPRYLIKTRGQQVTLSCSPISGHRSVSWYQQTPGQGLQFLFEYFSETQRNKGNFPGRFSGRQFSNSRSEMNVSTLELGDSALYLCASSLWTDNSPLHFGNGTRLTVT.

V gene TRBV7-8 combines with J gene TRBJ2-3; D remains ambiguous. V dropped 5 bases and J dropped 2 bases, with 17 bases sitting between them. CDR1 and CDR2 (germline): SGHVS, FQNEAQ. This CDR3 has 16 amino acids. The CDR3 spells CASSPIGPVFTDTQYF. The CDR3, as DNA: TGTGCCAGCAGCCCCATCGGTCCAGTCTTCACAGATACGCAGTATTTT.

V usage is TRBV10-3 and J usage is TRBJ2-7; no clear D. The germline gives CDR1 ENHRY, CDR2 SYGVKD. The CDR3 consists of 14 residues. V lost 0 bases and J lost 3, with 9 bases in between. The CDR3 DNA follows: TGTGCCATCAGTGAGTCCGGCAGAAACTACGAGCAGTACTTC. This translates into CAISESGRNYEQYF.

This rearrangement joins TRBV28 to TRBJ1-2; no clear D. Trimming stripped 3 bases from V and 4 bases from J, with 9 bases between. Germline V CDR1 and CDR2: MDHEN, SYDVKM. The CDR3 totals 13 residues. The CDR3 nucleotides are TGTGCCAGCAGTTTTAGAGGGCTCTATGGCTACACCTTC. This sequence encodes CASSFRGLYGYTF.

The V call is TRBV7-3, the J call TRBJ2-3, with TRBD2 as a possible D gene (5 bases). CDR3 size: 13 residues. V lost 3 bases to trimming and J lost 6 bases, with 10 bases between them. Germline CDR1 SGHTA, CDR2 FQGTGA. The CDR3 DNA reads TGTGCCAGCAGCTTTGCTAGCCGGGATACGCAGTATTTT. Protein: CASSFASRDTQYF.

The CDR3 bases are TGCGCCAGCAGCTCTAAGACTAGCGGGGCAGATACGCAGTATTTT. Translated: CASSSKTSGADTQYF. V is TRBV5-1 and J is TRBJ2-3, with 11 bases aligning to TRBD2. This CDR3 contains 15 residues. V dropped 3 bases and J dropped 4; count of bases not matched to a gene: 4. Germline V gene sequence: CDR1 SGHRS, CDR2 YFSETQ. Combining the CDR3 with reference TRBV5-1 and TRBJ2-3 gives the whole variable domain KAGVTQTPRYLIKTRGQQVTLSCSPISGHRSVSWYQQTPGQGLQFLFEYFSETQRNKGNFPGRFSGRQFSNSRSEMNVSTLELGDSALYLCASSSKTSGADTQYFGPGTRLTVL.

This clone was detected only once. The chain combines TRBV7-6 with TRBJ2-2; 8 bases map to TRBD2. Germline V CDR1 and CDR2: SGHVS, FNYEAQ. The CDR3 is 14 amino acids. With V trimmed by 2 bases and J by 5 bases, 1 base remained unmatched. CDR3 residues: CASSLSGGTGELFF. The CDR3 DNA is TGTGCCAGCAGCTTAAGCGGGGGAACCGGGGAGCTGTTTTTT.

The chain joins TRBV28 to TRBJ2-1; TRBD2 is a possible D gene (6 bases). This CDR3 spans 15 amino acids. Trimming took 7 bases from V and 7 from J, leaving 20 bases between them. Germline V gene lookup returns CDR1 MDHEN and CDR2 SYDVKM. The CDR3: CASKGIAGPFNEQFF. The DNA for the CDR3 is TGTGCCAGCAAGGGGATTGCGGGGCCGTTTAATGAGCAGTTCTTC.

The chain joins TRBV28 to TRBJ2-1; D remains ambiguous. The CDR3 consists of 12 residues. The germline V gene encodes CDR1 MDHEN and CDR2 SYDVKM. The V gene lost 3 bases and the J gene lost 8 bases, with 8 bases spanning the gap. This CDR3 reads CASSLGLHEQFF. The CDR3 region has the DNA TGTGCCAGCAGTTTGGGTCTCCATGAGCAGTTCTTC. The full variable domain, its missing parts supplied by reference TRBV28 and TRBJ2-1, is DVKVTQSSRYLVKRTGEKVFLECVQDMDHENMFWYRQDPGLGLRLIYFSYDVKMKEKGDIPEGYSVSREKKERFSLILESASTNQTSMYLCASSLGLHEQFFGPGTRLTVL.

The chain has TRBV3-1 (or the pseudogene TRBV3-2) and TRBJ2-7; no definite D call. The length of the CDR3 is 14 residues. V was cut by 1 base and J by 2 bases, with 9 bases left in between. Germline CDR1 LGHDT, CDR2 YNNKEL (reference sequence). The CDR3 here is CASSQGLSPYEQYF. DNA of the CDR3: TGTGCCAGCAGCCAAGGGCTGAGTCCCTACGAGCAGTACTTC.

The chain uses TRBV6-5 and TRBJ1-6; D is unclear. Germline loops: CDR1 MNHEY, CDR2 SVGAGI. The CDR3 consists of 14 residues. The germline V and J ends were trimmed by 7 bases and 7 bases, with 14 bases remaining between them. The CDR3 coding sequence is TGTGCCAGCACCCCTAAAGATCCCAATTCACCCCTCCACTTT. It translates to CASTPKDPNSPLHF.

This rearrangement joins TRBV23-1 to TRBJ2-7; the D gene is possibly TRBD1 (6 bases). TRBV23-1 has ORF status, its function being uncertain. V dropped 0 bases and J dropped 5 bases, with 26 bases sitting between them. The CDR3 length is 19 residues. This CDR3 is CASSQSKLSAIGTLNEQYF. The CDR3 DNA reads TGCGCCAGCAGTCAATCTAAACTCAGCGCCATAGGGACACTGAACGAGCAGTACTTC.

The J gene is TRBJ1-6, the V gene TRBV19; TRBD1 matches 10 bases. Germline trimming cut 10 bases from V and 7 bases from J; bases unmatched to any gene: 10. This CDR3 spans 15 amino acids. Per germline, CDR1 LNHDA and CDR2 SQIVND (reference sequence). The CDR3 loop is CATSSRDRGNSPLHF. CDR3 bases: TGTGCCACCTCAAGCCGGGACAGGGGCAATTCACCCCTCCACTTT.